This TCR beta chain appears in the sequencing data of a study of T cells in Graves' hyperthyroidism and ophthalmopathy (dated by TCRdb to 2018 to 2020). For the wider study: To identify TCR V-J signatures that set the groups apart, the researchers used a discovery cohort of about a hundred patients, made up of 43 with Graves' ophthalmopathy and approximately 57 with stable Graves' hyperthyroidism. Prospective prediction of ophthalmopathy was tested in an independent validation cohort of approximately 18 hyperthyroidism patients and some 17 patients who later progressed to ophthalmopathy. Thyroid tissue and blood T-cell repertoires from six Graves' hyperthyroidism patients were also compared in the study. The roughly 99 discovery patients were divided at random into training and test sets in a 7:3 ratio. According to the paper, TCR Vbeta CDR3 sequencing was carried out on 135 peripheral blood samples, which came from over 40 ophthalmopathy, around 75 hyperthyroidism and about 17 progressor patients. After sampling, hyperthyroidism patients received methimazole starting at 30 mg daily, and ophthalmopathy patients received high-dose intravenous methylprednisolone.

Patients with uncontrolled infections, other autoimmune diseases, pregnancy or lactation were excluded. Diagnoses relied on clinical symptoms, serum thyroxine and TRAb, thyroid ultrasound and orbital computed tomography. Total RNA was extracted with Trizol reagent, and quality was checked on an Agilent 2100 Bioanalyzer. The study at large found these results: Most expanded thyroid clonotypes (frequency above 0.001) were also found in blood, which suggests that blood repertoires may mirror thyroid immune responses. Sample size was not statistically predetermined, and investigators were not blinded to group allocation. Ophthalmopathy was separated from stable hyperthyroidism by a 13 V-J signature model, with over 85% sensitivity and about 81% specificity obtained in cross-validation and 80%/75% obtained in testing. In validation, progression to ophthalmopathy was predicted by the model with nearly 71% sensitivity and around 76% specificity, a median of around 6.5 months before onset.

The TCR beta CDR3 regions were amplified from RNA transcripts. For the first round of RT-PCR on the TCR CDR3, the HTBI primer set was used together with the Qiagen OneStep RT-PCR kit. The libraries were constructed in a second round of multiplex PCR and then size-selected and purified. Paired-end sequencing of the libraries was performed with 100 bp reads on an Illumina HiSeq2000. The authors' pipeline ran thus. SOAPnuke was used to process the raw data, with reads discarded if the reads contained adapters or uncalled bases, had a mean Phred below 15, or lacked an exact constant-primer or identifier match. COPE v1.2.5 was used to merge the high-quality paired reads, and each unique nucleotide sequence was defined as a clonotype. MiTCR v1.1 was used to align the clonotypes against IMGT TRBV, TRBD and TRBJ reference segments. Only V-J combinations with frequency above 0.0001, covering 99% to 99.2% of repertoires, were analysed. A TCS score was defined as the ratio between F50 (clonal expansion) and ExV (chaos), using BLOSUM62-based TCRdist between CDR3 peptides within each V-J. Welch's t-statistics and random forest reduced fewer than 550 V-J features to 13, which were used in a naive Bayes classifier (R e1071). The Morisita-Horn index was used to measure how similar the thyroid and blood repertoires were. The public reads were run again by TCRdb, first through fastp at Q25 and then through MiXCR, and only productive beta chains were kept. Every entry covers one CDR3 protein and lists the most common genes and DNA from its rows. TCRdb, rather than the study authors, made the V and J calls. Within this sample are 450,000 to 700,000 distinct CDR3 sequences, with under 60% of them counted one time only. 15% to 20% of the sample rests with the top ten.

CDR1 and CDR2, looked up from the germline V gene (reference sequence), are LNHDA and SQIVND. Here V drops 9 bases and J drops 7 bases, and the junction holds 14 bases not matched to any gene. The cysteine opens and the phenylalanine closes a CDR3 of 14 amino acids. CDR3 DNA only is kept here, 42 bases in frame from base 1. As to this clonotype: Its antigen is unknown. No base-level quality is on record; no much larger clone is a single base apart.

The sequencing sample was made of peripheral blood or thyroid tissue (not recorded which). This TCR was recovered from an adult woman with Graves' disease, either hyperthyroidism or ophthalmopathy (not recorded which). This chain joins TRBV19 to TRBJ2-7, with 8 central nucleotides matching TRBD1. The CDR3 corresponds to CASISGQGVWEQYF. Here is the DNA: TGTGCCAGCATTTCAGGACAGGGCGTTTGGGAGCAGTACTTC.